This note documents a single T cell receptor beta chain sequence. The antigen is not known. The sample originates from a study of neurological immune-mediated disorders. Whole-study results and caveats: Private repertoires in all groups were suggested by the absence of shared CDR3 amino acid sequences among expanded clones across subjects. The multiple sclerosis repertoire cluster was not associated with any clinical or MRI feature.

5'RACE with 10-nucleotide random UMIs produced the cDNA. MiXCR, applied by TCRdb to the 5' RACE reads, yields one record per CDR3 protein. Of about 120,000 distinct CDR3 sequences in the sample, approximately 3.2% were seen once. CDR3 length: 16 residues. Germline V gene sequence: CDR1 SGHAT, CDR2 FQNNGV. V lost 5 bases to trimming and J lost 2 bases, with 19 bases between them. The sequence came from a woman in her 30s with multiple sclerosis. The genes are TRBV11-2 and TRBJ2-7; weak D call: TRBD1 (5 bases). The specimen sequenced was PBMCs. The CDR3, as DNA: TGTGCCAGCAGCCCTAACAGGCGAATCTACACCTACGAGCAGTACTTC. Amino acid sequence: CASSPNRRIYTYEQYF.